The source of this T cell receptor beta chain is a study of CD8+ T cells in alopecia areata. Study findings and constraints: Especially in alopecia totalis/universalis, lesional scalp showed greater clonality than normal scalp did.

In regard to this clone: Its antigen is still unknown.

RNA, once extracted, was reverse transcribed into cDNA for use as the sequencing template. The table came from immunoSEQ multiplex PCR; TCRdb's copy has only in-frame clones and leaves some out. The sample contains some 170,000 clones, 50% to 70% of which appear only once. From alopecia areata patients, lesional scalp punch biopsies and peripheral blood were collected. The sorting of PBMCs gave CD4+ and CD8+ T cells. The CDR3 extends over 19 amino acids. Germline CDR1 and CDR2: SGHRS and YFSETQ. With V trimmed by 0 bases and J by 0 bases, 10 bases remained unmatched. This chain connects TRBV5-1 to TRBJ2-1; 9 bases fit TRBD2. The clonotype was recovered from a human donor with alopecia areata. The starting material was CD4+ T cells sorted from blood, obtained at week 0. In nucleotides, the CDR3 is TGCGCCAGCAGCTTGGCCACGATAGCGGGGGTGAGCTCCTACAATGAGCAGTTCTTC. This translates into CASSLATIAGVSSYNEQFF.